These T cell receptor beta chains were read from a single sample in a study of molecular identifiers for immune sequencing clone quantification. Using its own MiXCR run on the PCR reads, TCRdb lists one record per CDR3 protein. The sample yields roughly 630,000 distinct CDR3 sequences, over 25% seen once. Sequencing was done on a sample of naive CD8+ T cells from blood, with Jurkat cell RNA spiked in. The source of these receptors is a human donor in good health. Some libraries in this study had Jurkat cell RNA spiked in. The conserved cysteine and the conserved F or W are not part of the CDR3 here. Clone sizes are given selectively: once, few, many, or a class where the clone is expanded.

abundance: .
len: 11
v_gene: TRBV30
CDR3aa: AWSHERLGEQY

abundance: .
len: 14
v_gene: TRBV6-1
CDR3aa: ASSEEVLAEAYEQY

abundance: .
len: 11
v_gene: TRBV12-3/TRBV12-4
CDR3aa: ASTPGPNYEQY

abundance: many
len: 11
v_gene: TRBV30
CDR3aa: AWSLSTTAEQY

abundance: .
len: 11
v_gene: TRBV29-1
CDR3aa: SVEDGSSYGQY

abundance: .
len: 12
v_gene: TRBV12-3/TRBV12-4
CDR3aa: AGSWGRSNTEAF

abundance: many
len: 12
v_gene: TRBV9
CDR3aa: ASTEMGDTGELF

abundance: .
len: 14
v_gene: TRBV12-3/TRBV12-4
CDR3aa: ASSLSWTGMNTEAF

abundance: few
len: 10
v_gene: TRBV28
CDR3aa: ASSFDPNEQY

abundance: few
len: 13
v_gene: TRBV5-6
CDR3aa: ASSLLTGPSYEQY

abundance: many
len: 13
v_gene: TRBV27
CDR3aa: ASSRLAGESDTQY

abundance: few
len: 12
v_gene: TRBV19
CDR3aa: ASSLNPTNEKLF

abundance: .
len: 13
v_gene: TRBV19
CDR3aa: ASRPGTRGYNEQF

abundance: .
len: 13
v_gene: TRBV20-1
CDR3aa: SARGATGSSYEQY

abundance: .
len: 12
v_gene: TRBV20-1
CDR3aa: SAGVTGGPETQY

abundance: many
len: 15
v_gene: TRBV6-2/TRBV6-3
CDR3aa: ASRPRPGQGRYQPQH

abundance: .
len: 15
v_gene: TRBV9
CDR3aa: ASSAIGLAGAFGELF

abundance: many
len: 11
v_gene: TRBV7-9
CDR3aa: ASSSTTAYEQY

abundance: .
len: 9
v_gene: TRBV27
CDR3aa: ASSTLYEQY

abundance: many
len: 14
v_gene: TRBV14
CDR3aa: ASSQGIRVTNEKLF

abundance: .
len: 14
v_gene: TRBV27
CDR3aa: ASSISPPLAGGEQY

abundance: many
len: 13
v_gene: TRBV14
CDR3aa: ASSQLDSLNSPLH

abundance: few
len: 13
v_gene: TRBV5-3
CDR3aa: ASSLVGGRQDTQY

abundance: few
len: 13
v_gene: TRBV28
CDR3aa: ASSLSGDMLNEQF

abundance: many
len: 13
v_gene: TRBV7-2
CDR3aa: ASQIHSANTGELF

abundance: .
len: 12
v_gene: TRBV5-4
CDR3aa: ASSLGGHDYEQY

abundance: many
len: 12
v_gene: TRBV5-5
CDR3aa: ASSQPDREYEQY

abundance: few
len: 14
v_gene: TRBV27
CDR3aa: ASSLGGRAGGYEQF

abundance: few
len: 11
v_gene: TRBV28
CDR3aa: ASQGGWRETQY

abundance: few
len: 12
v_gene: TRBV27
CDR3aa: ASRGTGGIYGYT

abundance: .
len: 15
v_gene: TRBV20-1
CDR3aa: SARPNVLSGDTDTQY

abundance: .
len: 14
v_gene: TRBV18
CDR3aa: ASSPPILAGGYEQY

abundance: .
len: 14
v_gene: TRBV20-1
CDR3aa: SARSDRAISGNTIY

abundance: many
len: 14
v_gene: TRBV4-3
CDR3aa: ASSQGTSGSSYEQY

abundance: many
len: 12
v_gene: TRBV7-9
CDR3aa: ASSPPGQNQPQH

abundance: few
len: 12
v_gene: TRBV6-2/TRBV6-3
CDR3aa: ASSLGQFVYEQY

abundance: .
len: 14
v_gene: TRBV9
CDR3aa: ATSEWGGGLSTEAF

abundance: .
len: 18
v_gene: TRBV7-6
CDR3aa: ASSPTPPGGAASGANVLT

abundance: once
len: 14
v_gene: TRBV6-1
CDR3aa: ASCEAVTASYNEQF

abundance: many
len: 12
v_gene: TRBV3-1
CDR3aa: ASSQDPGGREQY

abundance: .
len: 11
v_gene: TRBV27
CDR3aa: ASSPQLRETQY

abundance: .
len: 11
v_gene: TRBV27
CDR3aa: ASSLTNSYEQY

abundance: .
len: 14
v_gene: TRBV4-1
CDR3aa: ASSRKDGTGKYEQY

abundance: few
len: 15
v_gene: TRBV27
CDR3aa: ASSPQRVAGVSYEQY

abundance: .
len: 16
v_gene: TRBV19
CDR3aa: ASSIDLGLAGLTDTQY

abundance: .
len: 12
v_gene: TRBV30
CDR3aa: AWSVQPGAYEQY

abundance: few
len: 14
v_gene: TRBV7-7
CDR3aa: ASSSSGVPNTGELF

abundance: .
len: 12
v_gene: TRBV27
CDR3aa: ASSPVDRGETQY

abundance: .
len: 15
v_gene: TRBV27
CDR3aa: ASSSRIGYRNTGEPF

abundance: few
len: 13
v_gene: TRBV7-8
CDR3aa: ASSTWTETTGELF

abundance: .
len: 13
v_gene: TRBV7-9
CDR3aa: ASSLYPANSYEQY

abundance: .
len: 11
v_gene: TRBV28
CDR3aa: ASSPLGPDEQY

abundance: .
len: 7
v_gene: TRBV3-1
CDR3aa: AKKETQY

abundance: many
len: 13
v_gene: TRBV6-2/TRBV6-3
CDR3aa: ASSYSVDLADTQY

abundance: .
len: 13
v_gene: TRBV20-1
CDR3aa: SARSSRTSTDTQY

abundance: few
len: 13
v_gene: TRBV5-1
CDR3aa: ASSSEDGPNTEAF

abundance: .
len: 12
v_gene: TRBV6-2/TRBV6-3
CDR3aa: ASSDLGESSEAF

abundance: many
len: 14
v_gene: TRBV28
CDR3aa: ASSYIHRVSNQPQH

abundance: .
len: 12
v_gene: TRBV7-2
CDR3aa: ASSLDFHQEPQY